A selection of T cell receptor beta chains follows, all from one sample in a study of cytomegalovirus exposure and HLA in healthy donors. Clones were read by immunoSEQ multiplex PCR, and TCRdb kept only the in-frame ones, dropping some. The sample yields about 150,000 clones, 75% to 80% seen once. The sample consisted of PBMCs. These receptors were taken from a male donor in good health and CMV-seronegative. The CDR3 runs from the conserved cysteine through the conserved F or W. A D gene is named only where the DNA matches it firmly. For some rows the clone size is stated as once, few or many, or as a class when expanded; others skip it.

j_gene: TRBJ2-1
v_gene: TRBV18
d_gene: NA
abundance: NA
CDR3aa: CASSPLKGGVYNEQFF
CDR3nt: TGTGCCAGCTCACCACTAAAAGGGGGGGTTTACAATGAGCAGTTCTTC

j_gene: TRBJ2-3
v_gene: TRBV7-2
d_gene: NA
abundance: NA
CDR3aa: CASSQGLAEDTQYF
CDR3nt: TGTGCCAGCAGCCAGGGGCTTGCAGAGGATACGCAGTATTTT

j_gene: TRBJ2-7
v_gene: TRBV9
d_gene: NA
abundance: NA
CDR3aa: CASSPQGTSSYEQYF
CDR3nt: TGTGCCAGCAGCCCCCAGGGGACGAGCTCCTACGAGCAGTACTTC

j_gene: TRBJ2-1
v_gene: TRBV5-1
d_gene: TRBD2
abundance: few
CDR3aa: CASTLLAGGFNEQFF
CDR3nt: TGCGCCAGCACCCTACTAGCGGGAGGGTTTAATGAGCAGTTCTTC

j_gene: TRBJ1-1
v_gene: TRBV6-5
d_gene: NA
abundance: few
CDR3aa: CASSYRQGGPEAFF
CDR3nt: TGTGCCAGCAGTTACCGTCAGGGAGGCCCTGAAGCTTTCTTT

j_gene: TRBJ1-3
v_gene: TRBV15
d_gene: NA
abundance: NA
CDR3aa: CATSRELSGNTIYF
CDR3nt: TGTGCCACCAGCAGAGAACTGTCTGGAAACACCATATATTTT

j_gene: TRBJ1-6
v_gene: TRBV30
d_gene: NA
abundance: NA
CDR3aa: CAWSPDRGNSPLHF
CDR3nt: TGTGCCTGGAGTCCCGACAGAGGTAATTCACCCCTCCACTTT

j_gene: TRBJ1-1
v_gene: TRBV9
d_gene: TRBD1
abundance: NA
CDR3aa: CASSTGGGTEAFF
CDR3nt: TGTGCCAGCAGCACAGGGGGCGGCACTGAAGCTTTCTTT

j_gene: TRBJ1-3
v_gene: TRBV4-3
d_gene: NA
abundance: NA
CDR3aa: CASSQEPVQPTSGNTIYF
CDR3nt: TGCGCCAGCAGCCAAGAGCCCGTACAGCCCACGTCAGGAAACACCATATATTTT

j_gene: TRBJ2-6
v_gene: TRBV2
d_gene: TRBD1
abundance: NA
CDR3aa: CASKGQHSGANVLTF
CDR3nt: TGTGCCAGTAAGGGACAGCACTCTGGGGCCAACGTCCTGACTTTC

j_gene: TRBJ2-7
v_gene: TRBV29-1
d_gene: NA
abundance: NA
CDR3aa: CSGFGWRGPYEQYF
CDR3nt: TGCAGCGGATTTGGGTGGCGGGGACCCTACGAGCAGTACTTC